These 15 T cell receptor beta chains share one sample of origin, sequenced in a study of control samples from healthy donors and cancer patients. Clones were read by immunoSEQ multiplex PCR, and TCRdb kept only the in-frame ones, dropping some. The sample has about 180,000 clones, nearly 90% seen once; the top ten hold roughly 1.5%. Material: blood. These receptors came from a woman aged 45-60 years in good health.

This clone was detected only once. CDR3 in DNA: TGTGCCAGCTCACCTGGGGCAGGGCGCACAGATACGCAGTATTTT. Translated, it gives CASSPGAGRTDTQYF. This sequence joins TRBV18 and TRBJ2-3; tentative D call: TRBD1 (5 bases). The CDR3 covers 15 residues. Between the trimmed V and J ends, which lost 3 bases and 1 base, there was a span of 11 bases. Germline V lookup: CDR1 KGHSH, CDR2 LQKENI.

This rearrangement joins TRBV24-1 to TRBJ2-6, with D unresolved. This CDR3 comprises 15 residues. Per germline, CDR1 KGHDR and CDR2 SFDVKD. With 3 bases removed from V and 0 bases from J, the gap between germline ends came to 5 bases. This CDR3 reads CATSDPPSGANVLTF. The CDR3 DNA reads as TGTGCCACCAGTGATCCCCCCTCTGGGGCCAACGTCCTGACTTTC.

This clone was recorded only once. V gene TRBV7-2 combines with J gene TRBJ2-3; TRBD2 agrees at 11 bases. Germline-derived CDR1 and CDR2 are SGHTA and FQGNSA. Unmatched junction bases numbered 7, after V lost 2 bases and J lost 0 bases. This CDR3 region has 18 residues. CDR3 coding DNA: TGTGCCAGCAGCTTACAGGGCGTAGCGGGGGGGAGCACAGATACGCAGTATTTT. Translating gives CASSLQGVAGGSTDTQYF.

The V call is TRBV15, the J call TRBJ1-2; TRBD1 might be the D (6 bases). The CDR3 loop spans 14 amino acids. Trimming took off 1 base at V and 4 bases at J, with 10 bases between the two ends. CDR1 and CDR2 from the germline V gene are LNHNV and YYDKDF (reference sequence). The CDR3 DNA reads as TGTGCCACCAGCAGAGTGGACAGAGTCTATGGCTACACCTTC. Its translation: CATSRVDRVYGYTF. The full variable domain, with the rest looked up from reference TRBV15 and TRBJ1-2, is DAMVIQNPRYQVTQFGKPVTLSCSQTLNHNVMYWYQQKSSQAPKLLFHYYDKDFNNEADTPDNFQSRRPNTSFCFLDIRSPGLGDTAMYLCATSRVDRVYGYTFGSGTRLTVV.

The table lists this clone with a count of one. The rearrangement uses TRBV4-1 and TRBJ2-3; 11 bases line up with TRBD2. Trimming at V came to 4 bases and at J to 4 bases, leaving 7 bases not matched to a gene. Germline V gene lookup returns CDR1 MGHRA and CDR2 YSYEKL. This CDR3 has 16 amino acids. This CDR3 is CASSPWIAGGADTQYF. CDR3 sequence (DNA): TGCGCCAGCAGCCCTTGGATAGCGGGGGGGGCAGATACGCAGTATTTT.

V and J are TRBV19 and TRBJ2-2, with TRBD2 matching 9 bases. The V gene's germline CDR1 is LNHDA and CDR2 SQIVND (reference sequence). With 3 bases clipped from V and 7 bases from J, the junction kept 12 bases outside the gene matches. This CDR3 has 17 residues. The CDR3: CASSMLAGGRRGGELFF. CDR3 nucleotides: TGTGCCAGTAGTATGCTTGCGGGAGGGAGGAGAGGCGGGGAGCTGTTTTTT.

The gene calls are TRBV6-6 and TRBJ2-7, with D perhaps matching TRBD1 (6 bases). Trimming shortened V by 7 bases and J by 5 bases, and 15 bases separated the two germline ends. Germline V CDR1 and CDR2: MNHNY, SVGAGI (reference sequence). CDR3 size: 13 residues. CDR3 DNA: TGTGCCAGCACCGCCCCACAGGGCCACGAGCAGTACTTC. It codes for CASTAPQGHEQYF.

The CDR3 loop is CASSQGSYTGELFF. The CDR3, as DNA: TGTGCCAGCAGCCAAGGTTCCTACACCGGGGAGCTGTTTTTT. The chain combines TRBV3-1 (or the pseudogene TRBV3-2) with TRBJ2-2, with D hard to call. Germline loops: CDR1 LGHDT, CDR2 YNNKEL (reference sequence). Trimming pared 1 base from V and 3 bases from J, leaving 6 bases between. The CDR3 totals 14 residues.

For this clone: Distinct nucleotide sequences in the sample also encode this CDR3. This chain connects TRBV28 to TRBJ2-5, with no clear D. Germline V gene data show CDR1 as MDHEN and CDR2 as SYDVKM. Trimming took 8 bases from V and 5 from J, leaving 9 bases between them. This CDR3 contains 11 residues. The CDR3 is CASSLTETQYF. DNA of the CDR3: TGTGCCAGCTCGCTGACGGAGACCCAGTACTTC.

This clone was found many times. CDR3 protein: CASSLASSSYEQYF. DNA of the CDR3: TGCGCCAGCAGCTTGGCGAGTAGCTCCTACGAGCAGTACTTC. The rearrangement links TRBV5-1 to TRBJ2-7; D ambiguous. The CDR3 has 14 amino acids. Germline loops: CDR1 SGHRS, CDR2 YFSETQ. Trimming took off 0 bases at V and 0 bases at J, with 7 bases between the two ends.

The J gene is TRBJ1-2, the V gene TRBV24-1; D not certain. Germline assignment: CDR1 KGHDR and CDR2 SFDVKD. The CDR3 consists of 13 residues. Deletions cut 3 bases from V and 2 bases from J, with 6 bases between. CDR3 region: CATSDPDNYGYTF. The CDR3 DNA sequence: TGTGCCACCAGTGATCCCGACAACTATGGCTACACCTTC.

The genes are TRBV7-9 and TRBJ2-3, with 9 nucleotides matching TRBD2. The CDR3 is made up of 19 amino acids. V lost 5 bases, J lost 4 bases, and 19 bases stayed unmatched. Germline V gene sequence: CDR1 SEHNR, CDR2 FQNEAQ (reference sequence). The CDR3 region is CASSRALGGGGSSPDTQYF. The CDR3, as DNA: TGTGCCAGCAGCCGAGCCCTGGGCGGGGGGGGCTCATCTCCAGATACGCAGTATTTT.

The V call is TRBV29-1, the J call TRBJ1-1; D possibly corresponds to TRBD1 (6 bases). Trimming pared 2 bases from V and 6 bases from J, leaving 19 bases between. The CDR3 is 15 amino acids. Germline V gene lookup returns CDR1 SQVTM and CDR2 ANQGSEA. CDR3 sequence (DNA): TGCAGCGTTGAAAGTGGCGGGGGCTGGGGGGCTGAAGCTTTCTTT. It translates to CSVESGGGWGAEAFF.

This chain's CDR3 is CATGGIGDTQYF. CDR3 coding DNA: TGTGCCACCGGGGGAATAGGGGATACGCAGTATTTT. The gene calls are TRBV15 and TRBJ2-3, with D perhaps matching TRBD1 or TRBD2 (5 bases each). CDR3 length: 12 amino acids. The V end was cut by 8 bases, the J end by 6 bases, with 12 bases between. Germline V lookup: CDR1 LNHNV, CDR2 YYDKDF (reference sequence).

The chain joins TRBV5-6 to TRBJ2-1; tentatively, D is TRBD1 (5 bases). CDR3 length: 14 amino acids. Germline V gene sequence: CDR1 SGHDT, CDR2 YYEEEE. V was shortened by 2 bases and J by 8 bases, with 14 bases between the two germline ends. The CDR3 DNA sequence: TGTGCCAGCAGCTTCATGGGGCCGGACGATGAGCAGTTCTTC. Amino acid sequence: CASSFMGPDDEQFF.